The clone carrying this T cell receptor beta chain was seen a handful of times. Its antigen remains unidentified. This record belongs to a study of CD8 T cells in ankylosing spondylitis. Study-level points and caveats: Blood of patients with ankylosing spondylitis appeared to be characterized by a TCR beta motif of roughly eight highly homologous variants.

Per the germline V gene, CDR1 is SGHRS and CDR2 is YFSETQ. Trimming took 1 base from V and 0 from J; bases not matched to a gene: 10. The CDR3 consists of 19 residues. One entry per CDR3 protein results from TCRdb running MiXCR on the 5' RACE reads. The sample shows 250,000 to 300,000 distinct CDR3 sequences, about 19% of them seen only once. The sample comprised blood, either unsorted or a sorted T cell fraction (not recorded which). The TCR originated in a male donor with ankylosing spondylitis or in good health (not recorded which). The chain combines TRBV5-1 with TRBJ2-1; 10 bases map to TRBD2. CDR3 in DNA: TGCGCCAGCAGCTTGTTTCCTAGCGGGAGAAGGGGCTCCTACAATGAGCAGTTCTTC. It specifies CASSLFPSGRRGSYNEQFF.